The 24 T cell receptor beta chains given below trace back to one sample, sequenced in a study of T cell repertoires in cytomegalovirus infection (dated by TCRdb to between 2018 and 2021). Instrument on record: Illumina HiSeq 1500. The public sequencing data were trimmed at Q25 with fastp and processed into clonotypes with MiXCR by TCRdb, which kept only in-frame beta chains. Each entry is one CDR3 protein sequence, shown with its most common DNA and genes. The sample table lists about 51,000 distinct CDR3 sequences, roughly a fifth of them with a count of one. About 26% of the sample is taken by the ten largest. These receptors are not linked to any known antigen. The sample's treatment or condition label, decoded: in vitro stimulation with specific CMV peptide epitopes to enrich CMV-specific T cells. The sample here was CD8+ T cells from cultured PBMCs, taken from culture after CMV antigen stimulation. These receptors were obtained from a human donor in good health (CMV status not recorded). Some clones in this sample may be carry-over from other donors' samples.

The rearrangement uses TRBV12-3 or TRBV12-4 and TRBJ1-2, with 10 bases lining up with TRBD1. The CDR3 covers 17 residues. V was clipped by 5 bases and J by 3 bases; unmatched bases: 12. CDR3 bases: TGTGCCAGCAGTGCCGCGGGACAGGGGAAAAGTTACTATGGCTACACCTTC. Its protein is CASSAAGQGKSYYGYTF.

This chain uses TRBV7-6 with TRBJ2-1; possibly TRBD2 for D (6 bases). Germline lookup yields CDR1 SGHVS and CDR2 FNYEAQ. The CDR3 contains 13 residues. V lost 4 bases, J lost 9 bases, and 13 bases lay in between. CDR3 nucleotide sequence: TGTGCCAGCAGCTATCGGGGTAGCGGTGAGCAGTTCTTC. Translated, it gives CASSYRGSGEQFF.

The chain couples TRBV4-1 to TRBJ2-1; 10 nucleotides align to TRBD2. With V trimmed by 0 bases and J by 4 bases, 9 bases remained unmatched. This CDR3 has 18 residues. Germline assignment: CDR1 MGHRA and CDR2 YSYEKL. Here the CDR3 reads CASSQDPPTSGVYNEQFF. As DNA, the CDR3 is TGCGCCAGCAGCCAAGATCCCCCAACTAGCGGGGTGTACAATGAGCAGTTCTTC.

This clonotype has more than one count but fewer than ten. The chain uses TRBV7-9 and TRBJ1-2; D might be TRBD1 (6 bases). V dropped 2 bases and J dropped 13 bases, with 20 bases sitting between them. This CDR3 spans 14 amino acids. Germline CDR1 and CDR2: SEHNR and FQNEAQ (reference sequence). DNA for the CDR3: TGTGCCAGCAGCTTAATCGACAGGTCCACCGGGCTCACCTTC. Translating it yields CASSLIDRSTGLTF.

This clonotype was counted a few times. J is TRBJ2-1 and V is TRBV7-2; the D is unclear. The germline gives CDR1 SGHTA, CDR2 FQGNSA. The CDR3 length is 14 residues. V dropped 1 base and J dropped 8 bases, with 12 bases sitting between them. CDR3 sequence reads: CASSLEALIDEQFF. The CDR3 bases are TGTGCCAGCAGCTTAGAGGCCCTCATCGATGAGCAGTTCTTC. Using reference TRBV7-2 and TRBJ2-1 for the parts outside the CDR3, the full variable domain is GAGVSQSPSNKVTEKGKDVELRCDPISGHTALYWYRQSLGQGLEFLIYFQGNSAPDKSGLPSDRFSAERTGGSVSTLTIQRTQQEDSAVYLCASSLEALIDEQFFGPGTRLTVL.

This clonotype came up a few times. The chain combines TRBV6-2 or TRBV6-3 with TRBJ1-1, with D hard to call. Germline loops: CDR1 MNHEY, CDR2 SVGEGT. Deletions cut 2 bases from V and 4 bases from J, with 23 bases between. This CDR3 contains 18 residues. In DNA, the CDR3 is TGTGCCAGCAGTTACCAAACCCCGCGACGTACCCCGAGCACTGAAGCTTTCTTT. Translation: CASSYQTPRRTPSTEAFF.

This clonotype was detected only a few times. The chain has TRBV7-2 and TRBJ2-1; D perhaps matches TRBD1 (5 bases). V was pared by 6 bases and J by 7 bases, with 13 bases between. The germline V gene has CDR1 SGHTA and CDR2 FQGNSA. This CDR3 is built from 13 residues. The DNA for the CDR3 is TGTGCCAGCAGTACCACCCCAGGGAATGAGCAGTTCTTC. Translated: CASSTTPGNEQFF. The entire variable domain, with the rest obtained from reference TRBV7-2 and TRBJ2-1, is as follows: GAGVSQSPSNKVTEKGKDVELRCDPISGHTALYWYRQSLGQGLEFLIYFQGNSAPDKSGLPSDRFSAERTGGSVSTLTIQRTQQEDSAVYLCASSTTPGNEQFFGPGTRLTVL.

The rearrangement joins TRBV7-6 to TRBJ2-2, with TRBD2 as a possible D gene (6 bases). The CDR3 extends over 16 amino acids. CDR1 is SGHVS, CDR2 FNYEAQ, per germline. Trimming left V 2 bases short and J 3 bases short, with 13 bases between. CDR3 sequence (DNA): TGTGCCAGCAGCTTATGGCGGGATCGGTACACCGGGGAGCTGTTTTTT. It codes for CASSLWRDRYTGELFF. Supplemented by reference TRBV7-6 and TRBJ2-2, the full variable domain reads GAGVSQSPRYKVTKRGQDVALRCDPISGHVSLYWYRQALGQGPEFLTYFNYEAQQDKSGLPNDRFSAERPEGSISTLTIQRTEQRDSAMYRCASSLWRDRYTGELFFGEGSRLTVL.

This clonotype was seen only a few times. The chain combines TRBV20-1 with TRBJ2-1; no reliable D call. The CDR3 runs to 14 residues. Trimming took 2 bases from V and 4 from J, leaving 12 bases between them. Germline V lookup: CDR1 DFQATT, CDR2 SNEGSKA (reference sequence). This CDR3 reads CSARRAVLYNEQFF. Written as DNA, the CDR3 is TGCAGTGCTAGACGGGCCGTCCTTTACAATGAGCAGTTCTTC.

CDR3 DNA sequence: TGTGCCAGCACCCCCGGGACAGGTAGCAATCAGCCCCAGCATTTT. Translation: CASTPGTGSNQPQHF. This rearrangement joins TRBV27 to TRBJ1-5, with 8 bases fitting TRBD1. This CDR3 has 15 amino acids. Germline V lookup: CDR1 MNHEY, CDR2 SMNVEV (reference sequence). Trimming cost V 7 bases and J 0 bases; bases outside gene matches: 5.

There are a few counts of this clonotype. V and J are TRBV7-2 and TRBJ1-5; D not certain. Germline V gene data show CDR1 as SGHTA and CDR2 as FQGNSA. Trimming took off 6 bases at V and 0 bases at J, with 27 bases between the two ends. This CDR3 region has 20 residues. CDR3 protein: CASSGKLASGGPYSNQPQHF. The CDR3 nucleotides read TGTGCCAGCAGTGGGAAGTTGGCGTCGGGAGGCCCATATAGCAATCAGCCCCAGCATTTT.

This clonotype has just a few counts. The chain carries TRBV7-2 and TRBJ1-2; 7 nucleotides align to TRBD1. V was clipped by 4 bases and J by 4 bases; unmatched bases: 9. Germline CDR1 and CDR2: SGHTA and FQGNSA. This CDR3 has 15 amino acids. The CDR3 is CASSSTPQGGYGYTF. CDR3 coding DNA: TGTGCCAGCAGCTCCACCCCGCAGGGGGGCTATGGCTACACCTTC.

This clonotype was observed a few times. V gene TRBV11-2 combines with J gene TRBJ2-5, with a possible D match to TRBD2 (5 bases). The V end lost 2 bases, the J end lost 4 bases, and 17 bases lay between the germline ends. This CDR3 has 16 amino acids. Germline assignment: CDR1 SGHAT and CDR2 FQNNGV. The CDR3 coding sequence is TGTGCCAGCAGCTTAAGGTCCGGGATCATGAGAGAGACCCAGTACTTC. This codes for CASSLRSGIMRETQYF. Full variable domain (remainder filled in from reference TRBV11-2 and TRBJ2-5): EAGVAQSPRYKIIEKRQSVAFWCNPISGHATLYWYQQILGQGPKLLIQFQNNGVVDDSQLPKDRFSAERLKGVDSTLKIQPAKLEDSAVYLCASSLRSGIMRETQYFGPGTRLLVL.

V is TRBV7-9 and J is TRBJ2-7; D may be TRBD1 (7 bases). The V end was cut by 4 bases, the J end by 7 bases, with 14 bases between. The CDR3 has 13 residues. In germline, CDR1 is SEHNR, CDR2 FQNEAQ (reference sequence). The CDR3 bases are TGTGCCAGCAGCTATAGACAGGGAGGAGAGCAGTACTTC. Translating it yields CASSYRQGGEQYF. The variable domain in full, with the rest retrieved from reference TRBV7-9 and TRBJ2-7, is DTGVSQNPRHKITKRGQNVTFRCDPISEHNRLYWYRQTLGQGPEFLTYFQNEAQLEKSRLLSDRFSAERPKGSFSTLEIQRTEQGDSAMYLCASSYRQGGEQYFGPGTRLTVT.

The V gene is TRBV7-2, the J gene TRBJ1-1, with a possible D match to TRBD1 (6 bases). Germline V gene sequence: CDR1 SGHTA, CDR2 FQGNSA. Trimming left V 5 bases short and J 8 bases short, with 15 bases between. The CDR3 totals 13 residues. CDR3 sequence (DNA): TGTGCCAGCAGCGTAACAGGGTCGGTAGAAGCTTTCTTT. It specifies CASSVTGSVEAFF.

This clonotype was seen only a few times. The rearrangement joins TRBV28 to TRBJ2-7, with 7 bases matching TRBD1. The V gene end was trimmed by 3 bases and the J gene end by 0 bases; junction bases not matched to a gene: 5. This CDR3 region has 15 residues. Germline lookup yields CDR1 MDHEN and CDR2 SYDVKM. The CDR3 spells CASSLLTGSSYEQYF. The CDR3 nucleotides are TGTGCCAGCAGTTTGTTGACAGGGAGCTCCTACGAGCAGTACTTC.

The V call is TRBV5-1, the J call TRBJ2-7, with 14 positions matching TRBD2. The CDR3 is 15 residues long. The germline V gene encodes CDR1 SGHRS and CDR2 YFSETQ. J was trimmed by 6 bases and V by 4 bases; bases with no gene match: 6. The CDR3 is CASSTTGTSGSEQYF. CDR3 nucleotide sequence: TGCGCCAGCAGCACCACCGGGACTAGCGGGAGCGAGCAGTACTTC.

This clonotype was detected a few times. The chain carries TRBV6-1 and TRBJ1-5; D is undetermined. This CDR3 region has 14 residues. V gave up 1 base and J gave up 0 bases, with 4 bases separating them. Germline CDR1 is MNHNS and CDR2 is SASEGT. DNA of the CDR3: TGTGCCAGCAGTGAAGACAGTAGCAATCAGCCCCAGCATTTT. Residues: CASSEDSSNQPQHF.

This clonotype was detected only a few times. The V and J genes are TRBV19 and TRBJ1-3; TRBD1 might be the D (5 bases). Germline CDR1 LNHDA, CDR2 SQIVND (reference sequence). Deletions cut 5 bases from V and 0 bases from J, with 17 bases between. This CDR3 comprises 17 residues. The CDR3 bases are TGTGCCAGTAGTTTTTATGGGGCCTCGAGCTCTGGAAACACCATATATTTT. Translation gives CASSFYGASSSGNTIYF.

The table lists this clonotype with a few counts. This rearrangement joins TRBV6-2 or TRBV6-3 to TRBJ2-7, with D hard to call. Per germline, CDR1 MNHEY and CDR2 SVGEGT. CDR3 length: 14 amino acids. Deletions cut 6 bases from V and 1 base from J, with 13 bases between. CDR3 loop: CASRKGQVSYEQYF. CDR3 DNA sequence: TGTGCCAGCAGAAAAGGGCAGGTGTCCTACGAGCAGTACTTC.

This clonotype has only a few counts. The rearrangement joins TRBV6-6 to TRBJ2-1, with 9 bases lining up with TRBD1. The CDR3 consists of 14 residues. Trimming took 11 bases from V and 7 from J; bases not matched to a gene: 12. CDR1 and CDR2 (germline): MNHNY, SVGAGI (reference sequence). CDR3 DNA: TGTGCCGGGGGAAGGGACAGGGCGGGAAATGAGCAGTTCTTC. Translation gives CAGGRDRAGNEQFF.

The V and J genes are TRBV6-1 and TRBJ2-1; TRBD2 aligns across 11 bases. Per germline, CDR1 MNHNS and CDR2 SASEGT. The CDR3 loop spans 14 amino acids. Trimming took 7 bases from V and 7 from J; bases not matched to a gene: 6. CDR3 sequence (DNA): TGTGCCAGCACCGGGACTAGCGGAGGGAATGAGCAGTTCTTC. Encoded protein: CASTGTSGGNEQFF.

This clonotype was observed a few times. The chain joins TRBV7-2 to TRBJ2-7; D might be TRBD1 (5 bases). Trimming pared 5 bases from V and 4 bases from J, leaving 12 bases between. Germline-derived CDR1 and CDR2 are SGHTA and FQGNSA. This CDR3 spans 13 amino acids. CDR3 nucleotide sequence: TGTGCCAGCAGCCCCCAACAGGTTTACGAGCAGTACTTC. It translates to CASSPQQVYEQYF.

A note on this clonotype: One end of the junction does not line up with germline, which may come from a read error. The CDR3 region has the DNA TGTGCCTGCAGTTGGGGGGGTACTGAAGCTTTCTTT. Its protein is CACSWGGTEAFF. The V call is TRBV12-3 or TRBV12-4, the J call TRBJ1-1; D possibly corresponds to TRBD1 (5 bases). The CDR3 covers 12 residues.